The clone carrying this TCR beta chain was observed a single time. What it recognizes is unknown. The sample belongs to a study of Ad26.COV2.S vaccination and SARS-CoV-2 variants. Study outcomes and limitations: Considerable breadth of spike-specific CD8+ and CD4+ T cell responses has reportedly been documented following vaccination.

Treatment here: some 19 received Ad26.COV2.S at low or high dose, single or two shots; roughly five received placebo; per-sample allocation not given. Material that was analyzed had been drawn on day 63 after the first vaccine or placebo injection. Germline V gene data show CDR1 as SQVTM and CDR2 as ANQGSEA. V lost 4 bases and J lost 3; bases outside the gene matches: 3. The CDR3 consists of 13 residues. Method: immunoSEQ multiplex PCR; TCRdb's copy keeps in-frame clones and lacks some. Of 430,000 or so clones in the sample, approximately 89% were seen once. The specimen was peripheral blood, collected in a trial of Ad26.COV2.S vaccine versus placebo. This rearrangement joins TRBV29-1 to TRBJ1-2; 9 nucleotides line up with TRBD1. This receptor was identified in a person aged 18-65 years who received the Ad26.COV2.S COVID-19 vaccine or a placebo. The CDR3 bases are TGCAGCGTTGGGGGACAGGGCGACTATGGCTACACCTTC. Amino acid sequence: CSVGGQGDYGYTF.